This is a list of T cell receptor beta chains from one sample in a study of cytomegalovirus exposure and HLA in healthy donors. Here immunoSEQ multiplex PCR was the method, and the copy in TCRdb shows in-frame clones only, minus some. The sample has 150,000 to 200,000 clones; around 86% are singletons. The sample comprised PBMCs. These receptors were obtained from a woman aged 18-29 years in good health and CMV-seronegative. The CDR3 runs from the conserved cysteine through the conserved F or W. Each record gives: CDR3 length, V gene, D gene, CDR3 protein. A D gene is named only where the DNA matches it firmly.

length: 16; V: TRBV5-6; D: .; CDR3: CASSLGYRNSGNTIYF
length: 16; V: TRBV18; D: .; CDR3: CASSPGGRGSGNTIYF
length: 14; V: TRBV6-5; D: .; CDR3: CASSYISGYETQYF
length: 14; V: TRBV27; D: TRBD1; CDR3: CASSLETGLTEAFF
length: 11; V: TRBV20-1; D: .; CDR3: CSASSGNEQFF
length: 16; V: TRBV14; D: .; CDR3: CASSQVYPRGTGELFF
length: 13; V: TRBV5-1; D: .; CDR3: CASRGQPNTEAFF
length: 16; V: TRBV5-8; D: .; CDR3: CASTLGEAATNEKLFF
length: 16; V: TRBV7-6; D: .; CDR3: CASSAGGFYNTYEQYF
length: 15; V: TRBV18; D: .; CDR3: CASSPPERTNYGYTF
length: 13; V: TRBV15; D: .; CDR3: CATSRRHYNEQFF
length: 14; V: TRBV11-2; D: TRBD1; CDR3: CASSIQGTGDGYTF
length: 17; V: TRBV5-4; D: TRBD2; CDR3: CASSLGSGRGAGDTQYF
length: 14; V: TRBV19; D: TRBD1; CDR3: CATIGTGRTGELFF
length: 14; V: TRBV18; D: .; CDR3: CASSPTVQNYGYTF
length: 13; V: TRBV7-2; D: .; CDR3: CASSFSSDTEAFF
length: 14; V: TRBV30; D: TRBD1; CDR3: CAWGGQGEVQPQHF
length: 14; V: TRBV5-6; D: .; CDR3: CASSLPGYNQPQHF
length: 14; V: TRBV2; D: TRBD1; CDR3: CASSPDRAAETQYF
length: 16; V: TRBV7-8; D: .; CDR3: CASSTDRFRFFSPLHF
length: 16; V: TRBV6-1; D: .; CDR3: CASSDYSSISNSPLHF
length: 12; V: TRBV5-1; D: TRBD1; CDR3: CASSLTGTGEFF
length: 16; V: TRBV2; D: TRBD1; CDR3: CASNAFGQGTLSPLHF
length: 13; V: TRBV7-8; D: TRBD2; CDR3: CASSSAGASEQFF
length: 16; V: TRBV6-5; D: .; CDR3: CASSYSMANSNQPQHF
length: 14; V: TRBV7-2; D: TRBD1; CDR3: CASSLLGGNTEAFF
length: 17; V: TRBV25-1; D: .; CDR3: CASSALQGSVNTGELFF
length: 16; V: TRBV14; D: TRBD1; CDR3: CASSRGTAKANYGYTF
length: 14; V: TRBV18; D: TRBD2; CDR3: CASSPPSGYNEQFF